The 14 T cell receptor beta chains listed next were all sequenced from one sample in a study of blood T cell repertoires in COVID-19. Here immunoSEQ multiplex PCR was the method, and the copy in TCRdb shows in-frame clones only, minus some. The sample has 190,000 or so clones, under 90% seen once; the top ten hold approximately 7%. Sequenced material: peripheral blood. Receptor source: a man aged 40-50 years with acute or convalescent COVID-19.

This chain links TRBV5-1 with TRBJ2-7, with 8 positions matching TRBD1. The V and J ends lost 0 bases and 3 bases, in that order; junction bases with no gene match: 8. The V gene's germline CDR1 is SGHRS and CDR2 YFSETQ. This CDR3 is built from 16 residues. The chain's CDR3 is CASSLAAGGLHYEQYF. As DNA, the CDR3 is TGCGCCAGCAGCTTGGCCGCAGGGGGCTTACACTACGAGCAGTACTTC.

V usage is TRBV19 and J usage is TRBJ2-7, with a weak D call TRBD2 (5 bases). Trimming left V 4 bases short and J 3 bases short, with 7 bases between. CDR3 size: 12 residues. Germline V gives CDR1 LNHDA, CDR2 SQIVND (reference sequence). CDR3: CASSSRGYEQYF. As DNA, the CDR3 is TGTGCCAGTAGTAGTCGGGGCTACGAGCAGTACTTC.

This sequence joins TRBV3-1 (or the pseudogene TRBV3-2) and TRBJ2-3, with TRBD2 matching 11 bases. Trimming at V came to 0 bases and at J to 6 bases, leaving 11 bases not matched to a gene. The CDR3 has 18 residues. Germline V CDR1 and CDR2: LGHDT, YNNKEL (reference sequence). CDR3 in amino acids: CASSQDILAGGPRDTQYF. The CDR3 coding sequence is TGTGCCAGCAGCCAAGATATTCTAGCGGGGGGACCTAGGGATACGCAGTATTTT.

This clone was seen a single time. The chain recombines TRBV7-2 with TRBJ2-7; the match to TRBD1 covers 11 bases. The CDR3 has 15 amino acids. From germline, CDR1 is SGHTA and CDR2 FQGNSA. V shed 5 bases, J shed 5 bases, and the junction held 8 bases outside the gene matches. This CDR3 reads CASSLRDRGYDEQYF. The CDR3 region has the DNA TGTGCCAGCAGCCTACGGGACAGGGGGTATGACGAGCAGTACTTC.

This chain joins TRBV2 and TRBJ1-4; TRBD1 agrees at 8 bases. This CDR3 comprises 14 residues. The trim removed 5 bases at V and 7 bases at J, leaving 6 bases unmatched. The germline CDR1 and CDR2 sequences are SNHLY and FYNNEI. The CDR3 DNA follows: TGTGCCAGCAGTTCACAGGGGGATCCTGAAAAACTGTTTTTT. Its translation: CASSSQGDPEKLFF.

The V call is TRBV27, the J call TRBJ1-4; 12 bases are shared with TRBD1. The length of the CDR3 is 15 residues. Germline V gene data show CDR1 as MNHEY and CDR2 as SMNVEV (reference sequence). V gave up 1 base and J gave up 8 bases; unmatched junction bases: 2. The CDR3 loop reads CASSLWGQGAEKLFF. The DNA for the CDR3 is TGTGCCAGCAGTTTATGGGGACAGGGGGCAGAAAAACTGTTTTTT.

V gene TRBV5-1 combines with J gene TRBJ1-1; D gene unclear. The CDR3 length is 15 residues. CDR1 and CDR2 (germline): SGHRS, YFSETQ. Between the trimmed V and J ends, which lost 0 bases and 0 bases, there was a span of 9 bases. The CDR3 nucleotides are TGCGCCAGCAGCTTGGACAAGTCCATGAACACTGAAGCTTTCTTT. This sequence encodes CASSLDKSMNTEAFF. Full variable domain (remainder filled in from reference TRBV5-1 and TRBJ1-1): KAGVTQTPRYLIKTRGQQVTLSCSPISGHRSVSWYQQTPGQGLQFLFEYFSETQRNKGNFPGRFSGRQFSNSRSEMNVSTLELGDSALYLCASSLDKSMNTEAFFGQGTRLTVV.

This chain uses TRBV7-2 with TRBJ2-7; the match to TRBD1 covers 11 bases. Germline V gives CDR1 SGHTA, CDR2 FQGNSA. V gave up 9 bases and J gave up 3 bases; unmatched junction bases: 1. The CDR3 spans 12 residues. The CDR3 DNA follows: TGTGCCAGTGGGACAGGGGGCTACGAGCAGTACTTC. This translates into CASGTGGYEQYF.

The chain uses TRBV18 and TRBJ1-1; 7 positions agree with TRBD1. There are 18 residues in the CDR3. Looked up from germline, CDR1 is KGHSH and CDR2 is LQKENI. With V trimmed by 1 base and J by 3 bases, 14 bases remained unmatched. CDR3 coding DNA: TGTGCCAGCTCACCACGGTGGGAGGACAGGACTGTCGACACTGAAGCTTTCTTT. Translation: CASSPRWEDRTVDTEAFF.

The V and J genes are TRBV2 and TRBJ2-7, with 7 bases lining up with TRBD1. The germline V gene encodes CDR1 SNHLY and CDR2 FYNNEI. J gave up 5 bases and V 6 bases, and 10 bases lay outside the gene matches. The CDR3 contains 14 residues. CDR3 DNA sequence: TGTGCCAGCAGGGAACTTACAGGGGTGGACGAGCAGTACTTC. Translation gives CASRELTGVDEQYF.

This clone was found a few times. This chain connects TRBV2 to TRBJ1-6, with 8 bases aligning to TRBD1. V dropped 4 bases and J dropped 13; count of bases not matched to a gene: 6. Germline assignment: CDR1 SNHLY and CDR2 FYNNEI. CDR3 length: 13 amino acids. This CDR3 is CASSGGQVIPLHF. CDR3 nucleotides: TGTGCCAGCAGTGGGGGACAGGTTATTCCCCTCCACTTT.

The CDR3 DNA sequence: TGTGCCAGCAGTACAGAAGCTTTCTTT. Its translation is CASSTEAFF. This sequence joins TRBV2 and TRBJ1-1; D call uncertain. The germline V gene has CDR1 SNHLY and CDR2 FYNNEI. This CDR3 contains 9 residues. The germline V and J ends were trimmed by 5 bases and 8 bases, with 3 bases remaining between them.

The rearrangement uses TRBV27 and TRBJ2-3; D perhaps matches TRBD1 (6 bases). CDR3 length: 16 residues. Between the trimmed V and J ends, which lost 2 bases and 2 bases, there was a span of 14 bases. CDR1 is MNHEY, CDR2 SMNVEV, per germline (reference sequence). CDR3 in amino acids: CASSLRVGAPTDTQYF. Written as DNA, the CDR3 is TGTGCCAGCAGTTTAAGGGTGGGGGCACCCACAGATACGCAGTATTTT.

The V call is TRBV28, the J call TRBJ1-1, with TRBD1 matching over 7 bases. V shed 5 bases and J 4 bases; nucleotides not matched to a gene: 7. Looked up from germline, CDR1 is MDHEN and CDR2 is SYDVKM. The CDR3 has 14 residues. The CDR3 region has the DNA TGTGCCAGCAGTCGTTCGTACAGGGGCACTGAAGCTTTCTTT. It yields the protein CASSRSYRGTEAFF.